The TCR beta chain under discussion was sequenced for a study of T cells in Graves' hyperthyroidism and ophthalmopathy. Study in general: Blood from the periphery was taken at initial diagnosis, before any treatment.

Clinical symptoms, serum thyroxine, TRAb, thyroid ultrasound and orbital computed tomography informed diagnoses. The V and J ends lost 5 bases and 6 bases, in that order; junction bases with no gene match: 3. The CDR3 runs to 12 residues. Germline-derived CDR1 and CDR2 are SGHAT and FQNNGV. The TCR beta CDR3 regions underwent amplification using RNA transcripts as the source. The TCR CDR3 first-round RT-PCR relied on the HTBI primer set. TCRdb recomputed calls from the multiplex PCR reads with MiXCR, one row per CDR3 protein. The table lists about 270,000 distinct CDR3 sequences, about 25% of them singletons.

The TCR comes from a woman aged 40 to 50 with Graves' ophthalmopathy. The sample consisted of blood. The rearrangement links TRBV11-2 to TRBJ1-2; the match to TRBD1 covers 7 bases. CDR3 DNA sequence: TGTGCCAGCAGCGGGGACAGTCATGGCTACACCTTC. Its translation is CASSGDSHGYTF.